A few counts support the clone carrying this T cell receptor (beta chain). This sample was included in a study of blood T cell repertoires in COVID-19. Overall study: Researchers got acute and convalescent COVID-19 samples from the United States, Italy and Spain. Sources were T cells, B-cell-depleted T cells, or PBMCs; the material itself was cDNA or gDNA.

Measured with immunoSEQ multiplex PCR; TCRdb has only the in-frame clones, and not every one. The repertoire holds tens of thousands of clones, with roughly 89% as singletons. Germline-derived CDR1 and CDR2 are LNHDA and SQIVND (reference sequence). V lost 2 bases to trimming and J lost 4 bases, with 14 bases between them. The CDR3 consists of 16 residues. Input material: peripheral blood. This chain uses TRBV19 with TRBJ2-2; D may be TRBD2 (6 bases). This TCR was sampled from a man between 25 and 39 years old with acute or convalescent COVID-19. The CDR3 loop reads CASSITLGGITGELFF. The CDR3 bases are TGTGCCAGTAGTATAACGCTCGGGGGAATCACCGGGGAGCTGTTTTTT.